This T cell receptor beta chain was sequenced in a study of T cell repertoires in cytomegalovirus infection. Looking at the study overall: Both recently identified HLA-C-restricted and well-studied HLA-B-restricted CMV epitopes were used in the study. It was the public TCR beta signatures that indicated both CMV infection and matching HLA type.

This clonotype was seen only a few times. Its antigen is unknown. The CDR3 contains 14 residues. CDR1 is MNHEY and CDR2 is SMNVEV in the germline V gene (reference sequence). V shed 6 bases and J shed 0 bases, with 11 bases lying between them. TCRdb called the reads again in MiXCR, with one record for every CDR3 protein. The profile shows 300,000 to 400,000 distinct CDR3 sequences, under 35% of them singletons. V usage is TRBV27 and J usage is TRBJ1-1; D is unclear. This TCR was recovered from a human donor in good health (CMV status not recorded). Some clones in this sample may be carry-over from other donors' samples. Sequencing used cultured PBMCs, obtained from culture after CMV antigen stimulation. The DNA for the CDR3 is TGTGCCAGCAGCCTTGGGATTCTGAACACTGAAGCTTTCTTT. Protein: CASSLGILNTEAFF.